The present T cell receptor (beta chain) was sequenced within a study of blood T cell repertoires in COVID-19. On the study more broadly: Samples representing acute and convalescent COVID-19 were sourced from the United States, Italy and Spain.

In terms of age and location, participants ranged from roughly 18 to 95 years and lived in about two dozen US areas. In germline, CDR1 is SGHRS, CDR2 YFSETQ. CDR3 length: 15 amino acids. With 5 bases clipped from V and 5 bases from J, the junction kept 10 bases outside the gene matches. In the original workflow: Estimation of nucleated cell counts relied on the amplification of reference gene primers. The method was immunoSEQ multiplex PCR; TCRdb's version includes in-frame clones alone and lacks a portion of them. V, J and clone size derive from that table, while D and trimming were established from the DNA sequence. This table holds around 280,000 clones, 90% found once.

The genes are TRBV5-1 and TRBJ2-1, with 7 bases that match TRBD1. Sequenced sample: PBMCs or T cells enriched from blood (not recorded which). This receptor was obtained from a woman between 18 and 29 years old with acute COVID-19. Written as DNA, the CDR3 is TGCGCCAGCAGTCTCATGACAGGGTCCAACAATGAGCAGTTCTTC. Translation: CASSLMTGSNNEQFF.